Listed below are T cell receptor beta chains from one sample, sequenced in a study of T cell changes during pregnancy in multiple sclerosis. Sequenced by immunoSEQ multiplex PCR; TCRdb stores in-frame clones only, minus some. The sample holds over 65,000 clones, under 95% seen once. The sample here was peripheral blood, taken in the first trimester of pregnancy. The receptors shown here come from a female donor in good health, enrolled as a control in a pregnancy study. Each CDR3 is given with its conserved first and last residue. The D gene is left open where the match is weak. Not every row has a clone size; where given, it reads once, few, many or a size class.

size	V	D	length	J	CDR3	DNA
NA	TRBV7-8	TRBD1	12	TRBJ1-4	CASSLQGEKLFF	TGTGCCAGCAGCCTACAGGGGGAAAAACTGTTTTTT
NA	TRBV10-3	NA	18	TRBJ1-6	CAISESPRVNLTNSPLHF	TGTGCCATCAGTGAGTCCCCTCGGGTAAATTTAACTAATTCACCCCTCCACTTT
NA	TRBV10-3	TRBD2	15	TRBJ2-1	CAISPGGGTGNEQFF	TGTGCCATCAGTCCCGGGGGGGGGACCGGCAATGAGCAGTTCTTC
NA	TRBV27	NA	12	TRBJ1-2	CASSSPLGGYTF	TGTGCCAGCAGTTCCCCTCTGGGCGGCTACACCTTC
NA	TRBV5-8	NA	13	TRBJ2-7	CASSLDSTYEQYF	TGTGCCAGCAGCTTGGACAGTACCTACGAGCAGTACTTC
NA	TRBV13	NA	15	TRBJ1-1	CASSPPLRGAHEAFF	TGTGCCAGCAGCCCCCCCCTGCGGGGCGCGCATGAAGCTTTCTTT
once	TRBV7-2	NA	14	TRBJ1-2	CASSLARDMGGYTF	TGTGCCAGCAGCCTGGCCCGGGACATGGGGGGCTACACCTTC
NA	TRBV2	NA	18	TRBJ2-1	CANGQGGLDLYSYNEQFF	TGTGCTAACGGCCAGGGGGGTCTGGACCTTTACTCCTACAATGAGCAGTTCTTC
NA	TRBV6-5	NA	15	TRBJ2-7	CASSYQTGMGYEQYF	TGTGCCAGCAGTTACCAGACAGGTATGGGGTACGAGCAGTACTTC
NA	TRBV6-5	NA	14	TRBJ2-7	CASSSRQPNYEQYF	TGTGCCAGCAGTTCGCGACAGCCGAACTACGAGCAGTACTTC
NA	TRBV7-2	NA	15	TRBJ2-5	CASSLDKGAGETQYF	TGTGCCAGCAGCTTAGACAAGGGGGCGGGGGAGACCCAGTACTTC
NA	TRBV7-6	TRBD1	15	TRBJ1-5	CASSVTGTGNQPQHF	TGTGCCAGCAGCGTCACCGGGACAGGGAATCAGCCCCAGCATTTT
NA	TRBV18	NA	13	TRBJ1-1	CASSPTGSTEAFF	TGTGCCAGCTCGCCAACAGGGTCCACTGAAGCTTTCTTT
NA	TRBV14	TRBD1	17	TRBJ2-3	CASSQGLGTGFTDTQYF	TGTGCCAGCAGCCAAGGCTTGGGGACAGGCTTCACAGATACGCAGTATTTT
NA	TRBV6-5	NA	15	TRBJ1-1	CASSTSTGYGTEAFF	TGTGCCAGCAGTACCAGCACAGGGTATGGCACTGAAGCTTTCTTT
NA	TRBV27	TRBD1	14	TRBJ1-2	CASSLQTGETGYTF	TGTGCCAGCAGTCTCCAAACAGGGGAAACGGGCTACACCTTC
NA	TRBV9	TRBD2	15	TRBJ2-4	CASSPGGLSKNIQYF	TGTGCCAGCAGCCCGGGGGGACTATCCAAAAACATTCAGTACTTC
NA	TRBV7-9	NA	14	TRBJ2-5	CASSPPTVGETQYF	TGTGCCAGCAGCCCACCGACAGTGGGCGAGACCCAGTACTTC
NA	TRBV6-1	TRBD1	15	TRBJ2-2	CASSRQGPGTGELFF	TGTGCCAGCAGTCGACAGGGTCCCGGCACCGGGGAGCTGTTTTTT
NA	TRBV5-1	NA	13	TRBJ2-3	CASSPPGTDTQYF	TGCGCCAGCAGCCCTCCAGGGACAGATACGCAGTATTTT
NA	TRBV7-9	TRBD2	15	TRBJ2-7	CASGKLAGGPYEQYF	TGTGCCAGCGGAAAACTAGCGGGGGGTCCCTACGAGCAGTACTTC
NA	TRBV7-8	NA	17	TRBJ1-1	CASSPRELKAGYTEAFF	TGTGCCAGCAGCCCGCGGGAACTTAAGGCGGGGTACACTGAAGCTTTCTTT
NA	TRBV9	NA	15	TRBJ2-3	CASSVEGGGTDTQYF	TGTGCCAGCAGCGTAGAAGGGGGGGGCACAGATACGCAGTATTTT
NA	TRBV28	NA	14	TRBJ2-7	CASSLSTVTYEQYF	TGTGCCAGCAGTTTATCTACAGTCACCTACGAGCAGTACTTC
few	TRBV10-3	NA	12	TRBJ1-1	CAISGGRSGAFF	TGTGCCATCAGCGGTGGAAGGAGCGGGGCTTTCTTT
NA	TRBV18	TRBD1	15	TRBJ2-1	CASSPGTVAGNEQFF	TGTGCCAGCTCACCCGGGACAGTCGCAGGGAATGAGCAGTTCTTC
NA	TRBV2	TRBD1	14	TRBJ1-1	CASSRRGSGTEAFF	TGTGCCAGCAGCCGCAGGGGGAGCGGCACTGAAGCTTTCTTT
NA	TRBV7-9	NA	14	TRBJ1-6	CASNQEFTNSPLHF	TGTGCCAGCAACCAAGAGTTCACCAATTCACCCCTCCACTTT
NA	TRBV15	TRBD2	16	TRBJ2-7	CATSRGVLGLTYEQYF	TGTGCCACCAGCAGAGGGGTCCTGGGACTAACCTACGAGCAGTACTTC
NA	TRBV5-6	TRBD1	14	TRBJ1-2	CASRQSQGAYGYTF	TGTGCCAGCCGCCAATCCCAGGGGGCCTATGGCTACACCTTC
NA	TRBV7-8	NA	15	TRBJ1-2	CASSPERAAHYGYTF	TGTGCCAGCAGCCCGGAGAGGGCAGCACACTATGGCTACACCTTC
NA	TRBV2	NA	15	TRBJ1-1	CASQTGPIPNTEAFF	TGTGCCAGTCAGACAGGCCCCATCCCAAACACTGAAGCTTTCTTT
NA	TRBV7-3	NA	15	TRBJ2-1	CASSLSRDSYNEQFF	TGTGCCAGCAGCTTATCCAGGGATTCCTACAATGAGCAGTTCTTC
NA	TRBV5-1	NA	16	TRBJ2-7	CASSLESGQSGYEQYF	TGCGCCAGCAGCTTGGAATCAGGACAGTCCGGCTACGAGCAGTACTTC
once	TRBV7-9	NA	15	TRBJ1-4	CASSNSGEVWEKLFF	TGTGCCAGCAGTAACAGCGGGGAGGTTTGGGAAAAACTGTTTTTT
NA	TRBV18	NA	18	TRBJ1-5	CASSFQRGGPDLNQPQHF	TGTGCCAGCTCTTTCCAGAGGGGGGGCCCCGATCTGAATCAGCCCCAGCATTTT
NA	TRBV4-3	NA	13	TRBJ1-3	CASSQDQGNTIYF	TGCGCCAGCAGCCAAGATCAAGGAAACACCATATATTTT
NA	TRBV6-1	NA	15	TRBJ2-7	CASSETGTLPYEQYF	TGTGCCAGCAGTGAAACCGGGACACTCCCTTACGAGCAGTACTTC
NA	TRBV18	TRBD1	13	TRBJ1-1	CASFVGQGTEAFF	TGTGCCAGCTTCGTGGGACAGGGGACCGAAGCTTTCTTT
once	TRBV5-1	NA	15	TRBJ2-5	CASSLISGQQETQYF	TGCGCCAGCAGCTTGATTAGCGGACAACAAGAGACCCAGTACTTC
NA	TRBV15	TRBD1	16	TRBJ2-7	CATSKVGQGAAYEQYF	TGTGCCACCAGCAAAGTTGGACAGGGGGCCGCCTACGAGCAGTACTTC
NA	TRBV27	TRBD1	14	TRBJ2-3	CASSIQGVADTQYF	TGTGCCAGCAGTATACAGGGGGTGGCAGATACGCAGTATTTT
NA	TRBV28	TRBD2	16	TRBJ2-2	CASSLVLAGVAGELFF	TGTGCCAGCAGTTTAGTACTAGCGGGGGTCGCCGGGGAGCTGTTTTTT
NA	TRBV7-9	TRBD1	15	TRBJ2-1	CASSPAGQVYNEQFF	TGTGCCAGCAGCCCCGCGGGACAGGTCTACAATGAGCAGTTCTTC
NA	TRBV18	NA	14	TRBJ2-4	CASSPPVAENIQYF	TGTGCCAGCTCACCTCCAGTGGCAGAAAACATTCAGTACTTC
NA	TRBV19	TRBD1	14	TRBJ1-4	CASRNRGRDEKLFF	TGTGCCAGTAGAAACAGGGGGCGGGATGAAAAACTGTTTTTT
NA	TRBV10-2	NA	13	TRBJ1-2	CATTAGFNYGYTF	TGCGCCACCACGGCGGGCTTTAACTATGGCTACACCTTC
NA	TRBV12-5	TRBD2	15	TRBJ2-1	CASGRSGGALNEQFF	TGTGCTAGTGGTCGGAGCGGGGGGGCCTTGAATGAGCAGTTCTTC
NA	TRBV4-3	TRBD1	18	TRBJ2-7	CASSQDTRGTGDSYEQYF	TGCGCCAGCAGCCAAGATACCCGGGGGACAGGGGATTCCTACGAGCAGTACTTC
NA	TRBV5-5	TRBD1	17	TRBJ1-4	CASSYRNRGRPDEKLFF	TGTGCCAGCAGCTACCGAAACAGGGGGCGCCCCGATGAAAAACTGTTTTTT
NA	TRBV5-1	NA	13	TRBJ2-1	CASSYVGEKGQFF	TGCGCCAGCAGCTATGTGGGAGAGAAGGGGCAGTTCTTC
NA	TRBV6-5	NA	12	TRBJ1-1	CASSQTGTEAFF	TGTGCCAGCAGTCAGACAGGCACTGAAGCTTTCTTT